The source of this TCR beta chain is a study of molecular identifiers for immune sequencing clone quantification. Germline CDR1 SGHRS, CDR2 YFSETQ. V trimming: 0 bases; J trimming: 0 bases; junction bases outside the gene matches: 2. The CDR3 extends over 16 amino acids. Whole-study results and caveats: Clones exceeding 20 RNA copies carried over 97% of effector molecules but under 1% of naive-cell molecules. For highly expanded clones, sizes could be underestimated when identical TCR molecules share a barcode. Spiked TCR RNA from one Jurkat cell reportedly showed up when mixed among one million naive cells.

Naive CD8 T cells were FACS-sorted by CD8+CD4-CCR7+CD45RA+ markers. TCRdb processed the PCR reads anew with MiXCR; each CDR3 protein has one entry. This sample has about 300,000 distinct CDR3 sequences, with about 20% found just once. Ten or more counts support this clonotype. Its matching antigen is unknown. Sample: naive CD8+ T cells from blood, with Jurkat cell RNA spiked in. Subset defined: FACS-sorted CD8+CD4-CCR7+CD45RA+ naive T cells. V usage is TRBV5-1 and J usage is TRBJ2-5, with 10 bases aligning to TRBD1. The receptor was derived from a human donor in good health. Some libraries in this study had Jurkat cell RNA spiked in. This chain's CDR3 is CASSLADRGNQETQYF. CDR3 nucleotide sequence: TGCGCCAGCAGCTTGGCGGACAGGGGGAACCAAGAGACCCAGTACTTC.